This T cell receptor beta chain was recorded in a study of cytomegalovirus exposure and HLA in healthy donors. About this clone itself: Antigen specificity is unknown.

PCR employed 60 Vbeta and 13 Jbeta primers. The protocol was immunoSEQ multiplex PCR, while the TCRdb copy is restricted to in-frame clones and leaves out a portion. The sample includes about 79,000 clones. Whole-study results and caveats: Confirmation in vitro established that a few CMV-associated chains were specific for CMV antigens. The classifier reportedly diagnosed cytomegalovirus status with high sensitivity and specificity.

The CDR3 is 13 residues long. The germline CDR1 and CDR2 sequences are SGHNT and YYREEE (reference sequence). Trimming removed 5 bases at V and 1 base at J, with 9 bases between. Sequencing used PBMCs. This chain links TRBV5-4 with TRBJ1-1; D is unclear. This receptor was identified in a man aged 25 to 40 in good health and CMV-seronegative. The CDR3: CASSRGWNTEAFF. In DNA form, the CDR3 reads TGTGCCAGCAGTCGGGGTTGGAACACTGAAGCTTTCTTT.